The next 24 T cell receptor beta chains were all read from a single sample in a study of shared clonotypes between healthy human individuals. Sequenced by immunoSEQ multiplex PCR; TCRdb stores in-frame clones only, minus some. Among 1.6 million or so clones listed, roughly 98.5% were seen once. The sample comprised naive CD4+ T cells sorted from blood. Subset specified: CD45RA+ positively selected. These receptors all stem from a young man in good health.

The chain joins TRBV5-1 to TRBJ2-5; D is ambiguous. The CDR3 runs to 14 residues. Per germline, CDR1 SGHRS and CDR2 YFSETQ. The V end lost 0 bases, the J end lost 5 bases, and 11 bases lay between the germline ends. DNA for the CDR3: TGCGCCAGCAGCTTGGGTGATGAGAGGGAGACCCAGTACTTC. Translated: CASSLGDERETQYF.

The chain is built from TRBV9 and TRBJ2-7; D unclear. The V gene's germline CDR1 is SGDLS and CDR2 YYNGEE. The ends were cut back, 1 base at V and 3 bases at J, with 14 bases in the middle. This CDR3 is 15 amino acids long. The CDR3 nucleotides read TGTGCCAGCAGCGTAAGAGCGCACCTTGTCTACGAGCAGTACTTC. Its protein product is CASSVRAHLVYEQYF.

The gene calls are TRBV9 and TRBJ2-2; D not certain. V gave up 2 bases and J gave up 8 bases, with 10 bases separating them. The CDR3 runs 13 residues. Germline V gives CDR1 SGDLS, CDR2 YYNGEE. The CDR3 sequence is CASSVNPVGELFF. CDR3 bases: TGTGCCAGCAGCGTGAACCCCGTTGGGGAGCTGTTTTTT.

The CDR3 DNA is TGCGCCAGCAGCCAGGTAATAGGCGGGAGGCGCACAGATACGCAGTATTTT. As protein: CASSQVIGGRRTDTQYF. The chain employs TRBV4-3 and TRBJ2-3; TRBD2 matches at 8 bases. CDR3 length equals 17 residues. V shed 3 bases and J 1 base; nucleotides not matched to a gene: 9. Germline CDR1 reads LGHNA; CDR2 reads YSLEER.

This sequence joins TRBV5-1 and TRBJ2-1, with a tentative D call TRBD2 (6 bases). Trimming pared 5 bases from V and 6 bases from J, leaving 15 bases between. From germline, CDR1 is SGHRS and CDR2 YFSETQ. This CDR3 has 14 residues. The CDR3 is CASREGKAGNEQFF. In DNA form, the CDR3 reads TGCGCCAGCAGAGAGGGAAAAGCGGGCAATGAGCAGTTCTTC. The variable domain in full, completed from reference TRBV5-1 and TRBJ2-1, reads KAGVTQTPRYLIKTRGQQVTLSCSPISGHRSVSWYQQTPGQGLQFLFEYFSETQRNKGNFPGRFSGRQFSNSRSEMNVSTLELGDSALYLCASREGKAGNEQFFGPGTRLTVL.

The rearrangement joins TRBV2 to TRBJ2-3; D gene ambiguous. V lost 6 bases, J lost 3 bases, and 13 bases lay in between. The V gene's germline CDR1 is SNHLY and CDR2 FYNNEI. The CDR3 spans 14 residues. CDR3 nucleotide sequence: TGTGCCAGCAGCCTCTTAGTCCCTACAGATACGCAGTATTTT. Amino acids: CASSLLVPTDTQYF.

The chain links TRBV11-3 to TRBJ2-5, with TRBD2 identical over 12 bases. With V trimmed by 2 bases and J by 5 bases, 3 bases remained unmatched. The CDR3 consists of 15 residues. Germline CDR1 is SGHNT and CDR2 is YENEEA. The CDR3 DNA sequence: TGTGCCAGCAGCTTAACTAGCGGGGGGTGGGAGACCCAGTACTTC. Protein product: CASSLTSGGWETQYF. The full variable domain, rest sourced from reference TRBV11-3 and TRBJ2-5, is EAGVVQSPRYKIIEKKQPVAFWCNPISGHNTLYWYLQNLGQGPELLIRYENEEAVDDSQLPKDRFSAERLKGVDSTLKIQPAELGDSAVYLCASSLTSGGWETQYFGPGTRLLVL.

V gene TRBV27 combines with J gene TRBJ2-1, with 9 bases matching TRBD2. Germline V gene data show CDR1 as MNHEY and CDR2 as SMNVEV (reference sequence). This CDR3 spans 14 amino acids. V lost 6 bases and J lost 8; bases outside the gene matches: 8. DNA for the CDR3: TGTGCCAGCAGCCCGCGACTAGCGGTTGATGAGCAGTTCTTC. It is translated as CASSPRLAVDEQFF.

CDR3 in amino acids: CASSWDRVNVLTF. CDR3 in DNA: TGTGCCAGCAGCTGGGACAGGGTCAACGTCCTGACTTTC. The rearrangement joins TRBV7-2 to TRBJ2-6; 9 bases fit TRBD1. The ends lost 4 bases at V and 9 bases at J; junction bases unmatched: 1. In germline, CDR1 is SGHTA, CDR2 FQGNSA. The CDR3 length is 13 residues.

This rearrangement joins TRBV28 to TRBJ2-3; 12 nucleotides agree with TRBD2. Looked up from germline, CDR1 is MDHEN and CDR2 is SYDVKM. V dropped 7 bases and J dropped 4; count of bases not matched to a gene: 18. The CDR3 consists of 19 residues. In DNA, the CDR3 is TGTGCCAGCATCCCCCCTCACCATTCTAGCGGGAGGGCCTCAGATACGCAGTATTTT. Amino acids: CASIPPHHSSGRASDTQYF.

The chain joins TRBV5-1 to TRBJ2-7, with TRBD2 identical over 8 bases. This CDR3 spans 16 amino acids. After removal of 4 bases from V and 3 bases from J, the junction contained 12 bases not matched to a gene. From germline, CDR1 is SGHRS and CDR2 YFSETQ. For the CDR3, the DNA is TGCGCCAGCAGCCGCGGCTCGGCGGGAGGACACTACGAGCAGTACTTC. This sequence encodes CASSRGSAGGHYEQYF.

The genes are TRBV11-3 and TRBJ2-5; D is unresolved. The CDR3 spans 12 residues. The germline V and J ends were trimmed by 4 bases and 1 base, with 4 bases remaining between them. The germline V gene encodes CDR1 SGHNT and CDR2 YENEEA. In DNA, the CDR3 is TGTGCCAGCAGCTCCTCCCAAGAGACCCAGTACTTC. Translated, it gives CASSSSQETQYF.

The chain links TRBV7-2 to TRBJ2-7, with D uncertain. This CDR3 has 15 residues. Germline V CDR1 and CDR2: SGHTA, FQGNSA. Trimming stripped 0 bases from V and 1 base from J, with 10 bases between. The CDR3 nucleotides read TGTGCCAGCAGCTTAGCCACTTCAGAGTCCTACGAGCAGTACTTC. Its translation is CASSLATSESYEQYF.

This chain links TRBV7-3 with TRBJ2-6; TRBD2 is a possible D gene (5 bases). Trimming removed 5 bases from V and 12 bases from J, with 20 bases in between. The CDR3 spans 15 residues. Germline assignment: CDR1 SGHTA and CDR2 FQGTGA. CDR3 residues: CASSPGVGSLPVLTF. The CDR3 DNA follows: TGTGCCAGCAGCCCCGGGGTGGGTTCCCTCCCCGTCCTGACTTTC.

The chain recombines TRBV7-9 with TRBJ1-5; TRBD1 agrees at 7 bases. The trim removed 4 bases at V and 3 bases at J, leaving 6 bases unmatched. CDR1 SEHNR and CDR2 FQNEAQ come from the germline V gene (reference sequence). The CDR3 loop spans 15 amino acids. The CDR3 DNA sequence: TGTGCCAGCAGCTCCGGGACAGTGACCAATCAGCCCCAGCATTTT. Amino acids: CASSSGTVTNQPQHF.

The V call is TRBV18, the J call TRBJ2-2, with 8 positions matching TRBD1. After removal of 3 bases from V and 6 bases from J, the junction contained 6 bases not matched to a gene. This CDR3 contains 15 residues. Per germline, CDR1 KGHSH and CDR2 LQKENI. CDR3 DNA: TGTGCCAGCTCACCCGAGGACAGGGTGGCCGGGGAGCTGTTTTTT. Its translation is CASSPEDRVAGELFF.

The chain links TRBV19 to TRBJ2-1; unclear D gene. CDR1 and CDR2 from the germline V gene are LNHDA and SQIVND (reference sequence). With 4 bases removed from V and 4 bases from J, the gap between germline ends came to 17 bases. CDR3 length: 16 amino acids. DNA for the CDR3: TGTGCCAGTAGTACACCCACGATGGGCGGATACAATGAGCAGTTCTTC. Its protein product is CASSTPTMGGYNEQFF.

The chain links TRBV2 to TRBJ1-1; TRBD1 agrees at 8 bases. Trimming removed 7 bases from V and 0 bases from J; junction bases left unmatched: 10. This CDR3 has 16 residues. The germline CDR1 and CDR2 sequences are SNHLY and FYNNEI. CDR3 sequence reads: CASTDPGDRMNTEAFF. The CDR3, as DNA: TGTGCCAGCACCGACCCCGGGGACAGGATGAACACTGAAGCTTTCTTT.

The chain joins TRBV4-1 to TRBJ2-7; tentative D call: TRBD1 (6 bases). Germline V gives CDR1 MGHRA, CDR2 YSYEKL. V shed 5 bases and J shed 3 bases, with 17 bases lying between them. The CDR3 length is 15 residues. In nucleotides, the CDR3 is TGCGCCAGCAGCTTCCTCAGGGGTGGGCGCTACGAGCAGTACTTC. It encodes CASSFLRGGRYEQYF.

The CDR3 sequence is CASNLRTSGGYEQYF. In DNA form, the CDR3 reads TGTGCCAGCAACCTGCGGACTAGCGGGGGCTACGAGCAGTACTTC. V gene TRBV5-6 combines with J gene TRBJ2-7; 13 nucleotides line up with TRBD2. The CDR3 consists of 15 residues. Germline values: CDR1 SGHDT, CDR2 YYEEEE. V was clipped by 6 bases and J by 3 bases; unmatched bases: 6.

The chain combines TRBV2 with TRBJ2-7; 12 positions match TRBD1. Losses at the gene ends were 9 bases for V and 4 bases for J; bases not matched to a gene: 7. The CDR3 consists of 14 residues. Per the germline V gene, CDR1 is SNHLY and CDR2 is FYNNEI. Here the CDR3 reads CASIRDRGLYEQYF. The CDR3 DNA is TGTGCCAGTATCCGGGACAGGGGGCTTTACGAGCAGTACTTC.

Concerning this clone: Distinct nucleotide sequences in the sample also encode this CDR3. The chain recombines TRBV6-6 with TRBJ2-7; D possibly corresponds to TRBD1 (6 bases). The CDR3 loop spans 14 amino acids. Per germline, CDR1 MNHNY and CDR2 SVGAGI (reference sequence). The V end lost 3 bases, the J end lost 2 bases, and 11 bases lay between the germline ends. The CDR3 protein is CASSYRQGTYEQYF. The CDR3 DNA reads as TGTGCCAGCAGTTATCGGCAGGGGACCTACGAGCAGTACTTC.

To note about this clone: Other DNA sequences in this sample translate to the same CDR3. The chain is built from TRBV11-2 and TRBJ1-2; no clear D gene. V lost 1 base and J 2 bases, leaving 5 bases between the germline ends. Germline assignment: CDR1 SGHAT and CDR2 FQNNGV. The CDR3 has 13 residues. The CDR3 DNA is TGTGCCAGCAGCTTAGTGGGGAACTATGGCTACACCTTC. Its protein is CASSLVGNYGYTF.

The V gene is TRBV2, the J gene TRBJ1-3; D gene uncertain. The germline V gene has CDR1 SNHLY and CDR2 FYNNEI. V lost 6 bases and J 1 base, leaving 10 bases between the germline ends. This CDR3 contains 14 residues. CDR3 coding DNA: TGTGCCAGCAGCTACGGACGATCTGGAAACACCATATATTTT. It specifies CASSYGRSGNTIYF.